One sample yielded the 23 T cell receptor beta chains listed below, sequenced in a study of blood T cell repertoires in COVID-19. The assay was immunoSEQ multiplex PCR, and TCRdb's table has in-frame clones only and misses some. The sample has about 120,000 clones, approximately 81% seen once. The specimen sequenced was peripheral blood. These receptors came from a man in his forties or fifties with acute or convalescent COVID-19.

This chain connects TRBV19 to TRBJ1-2; TRBD1 matches 9 bases. This CDR3 spans 16 amino acids. The V gene end was trimmed by 5 bases and the J gene end by 7 bases; junction bases not matched to a gene: 14. Germline V gene lookup returns CDR1 LNHDA and CDR2 SQIVND (reference sequence). CDR3 loop: CASSGTGIYTSGGYTF. The CDR3 DNA reads TGTGCCAGTAGTGGGACAGGGATTTATACTTCGGGTGGCTACACCTTC.

V and J are TRBV7-2 and TRBJ2-2; 9 bases are shared with TRBD2. Germline loops: CDR1 SGHTA, CDR2 FQGNSA. V dropped 2 bases and J dropped 7; count of bases not matched to a gene: 8. This CDR3 contains 16 residues. In nucleotides, the CDR3 is TGTGCCAGCAGCTTATCGCGGCTAGCGGGGTTCGGGGAGCTGTTTTTT. Amino acids: CASSLSRLAGFGELFF.

V gene TRBV7-9 combines with J gene TRBJ1-2, with TRBD1 matching 8 bases. V lost 8 bases to trimming and J lost 3 bases; unmatched junction nucleotides: 14. The CDR3 has 16 amino acids. CDR1 and CDR2 from the germline V gene are SEHNR and FQNEAQ (reference sequence). The CDR3 loop is CASSPQRAGGDYGYTF. The CDR3 DNA follows: TGTGCCAGCTCCCCCCAGAGGGCAGGGGGCGACTATGGCTACACCTTC.

The chain employs TRBV11-2 and TRBJ2-3; 7 bases map to TRBD2. Germline V gene sequence: CDR1 SGHAT, CDR2 FQNNGV. J was trimmed by 2 bases and V by 4 bases; bases with no gene match: 12. The CDR3 contains 17 residues. The CDR3 region has the DNA TGTGCCAGCAGCTCCACCTCTAGCGGTCTGAACACAGATACGCAGTATTTT. Translated, it gives CASSSTSSGLNTDTQYF. The variable domain in full, with the rest retrieved from reference TRBV11-2 and TRBJ2-3, is EAGVAQSPRYKIIEKRQSVAFWCNPISGHATLYWYQQILGQGPKLLIQFQNNGVVDDSQLPKDRFSAERLKGVDSTLKIQPAKLEDSAVYLCASSSTSSGLNTDTQYFGPGTRLTVL.

The chain links TRBV7-2 to TRBJ2-1, with 13 bases lining up with TRBD2. The CDR3 runs to 15 residues. Germline V gives CDR1 SGHTA, CDR2 FQGNSA. With 9 bases clipped from V and 2 bases from J, the junction kept 4 bases outside the gene matches. The chain's CDR3 is CASETSGGAYNEQFF. The CDR3, as DNA: TGTGCCAGTGAAACTAGCGGGGGGGCCTACAATGAGCAGTTCTTC.

V is TRBV4-2 and J is TRBJ1-1, with TRBD1 identical over 11 bases. The CDR3 contains 15 residues. V lost 1 base, J lost 5 bases, and 3 bases stayed unmatched. The germline V gene has CDR1 LGHNA and CDR2 YNFKEQ. CDR3 loop: CASSQVDRGQTEAFF. The CDR3 DNA reads TGTGCCAGCAGCCAAGTGGACAGGGGGCAAACTGAAGCTTTCTTT.

This clone was counted a single time. This sequence joins TRBV3-1 (or the pseudogene TRBV3-2) and TRBJ2-3, with D perhaps TRBD2 (6 bases). Germline CDR1 reads LGHDT; CDR2 reads YNNKEL (reference sequence). V gave up 0 bases and J gave up 9 bases, with 22 bases separating them. The CDR3 sequence is 17 residues long. The CDR3 spells CASSQDIGSISRGTQYF. In DNA form, the CDR3 reads TGTGCCAGCAGCCAAGATATAGGATCTATTAGTCGGGGGACGCAGTATTTT.

This rearrangement joins TRBV29-1 to TRBJ1-2; maybe TRBD1 (5 bases). This CDR3 contains 11 residues. Trimming took off 4 bases at V and 4 bases at J, with 7 bases between the two ends. CDR1 and CDR2 from the germline V gene are SQVTM and ANQGSEA. CDR3 bases: TGCAGCGTTGGCCAGGGCTATGGCTACACCTTC. It is translated as CSVGQGYGYTF.

The gene calls are TRBV6-6 and TRBJ1-1, with 8 bases matching TRBD1. From germline, CDR1 is MNHNY and CDR2 SVGAGI (reference sequence). J was trimmed by 8 bases and V by 7 bases; bases with no gene match: 6. There are 12 residues in the CDR3. In DNA form, the CDR3 reads TGTGCCAGCACTCACGACAGGGGAGAAGCTTTCTTT. Its translation: CASTHDRGEAFF.

The gene calls are TRBV5-6 and TRBJ1-5, with D possibly matching TRBD1 (5 bases). The CDR3 is 15 amino acids. Germline CDR1 SGHDT, CDR2 YYEEEE. The V gene lost 1 base and the J gene lost 3 bases, with 11 bases spanning the gap. In DNA, the CDR3 is TGTGCCAGCAGCTTGTCCGGGGGGTACAATCAGCCCCAGCATTTT. Translated, it gives CASSLSGGYNQPQHF.

The rearrangement links TRBV23-1 to TRBJ2-2; 11 nucleotides line up with TRBD1. TRBV23-1 carries the ORF label, with uncertain function. The CDR3 is 15 residues long. The ends lost 5 bases at V and 5 bases at J; junction bases unmatched: 4. CDR3 bases: TGCGCCAGCAGTTCAGGGGACAGGGGGACCGGGGAGCTGTTTTTT. Residues: CASSSGDRGTGELFF.

This chain uses TRBV19 with TRBJ2-3; D is unclear. Trimming left V 2 bases short and J 4 bases short, with 4 bases between. The CDR3 covers 12 residues. Germline V lookup: CDR1 LNHDA, CDR2 SQIVND (reference sequence). The CDR3 reads CASSIPSDTQYF. CDR3 nucleotides: TGTGCCAGTAGTATACCGTCAGATACGCAGTATTTT.

The chain couples TRBV3-1 (or the pseudogene TRBV3-2) to TRBJ2-1; 16 positions agree with TRBD2. V lost 1 base, J lost 5 bases, and 8 bases stayed unmatched. This CDR3 comprises 19 residues. From germline, CDR1 is LGHDT and CDR2 YNNKEL (reference sequence). The CDR3 is CASSQAIGTSGGGNNEQFF. The CDR3 DNA reads as TGTGCCAGCAGCCAAGCTATCGGGACTAGCGGGGGGGGTAACAATGAGCAGTTCTTC.

The chain combines TRBV4-2 with TRBJ1-3; weak D call: TRBD1 (6 bases). This CDR3 spans 18 amino acids. V was cut by 0 bases and J by 2 bases, with 17 bases left in between. The germline V gene encodes CDR1 LGHNA and CDR2 YNFKEQ. Written as DNA, the CDR3 is TGTGCCAGCAGCCAAGAGACCCAGGACAGTATGCCTGGAAACACCATATATTTT. As protein: CASSQETQDSMPGNTIYF.

CDR3 nucleotides: TGTGCCAGCAGGTCCGGTTACTCTGGAAACACCATATATTTT. It encodes CASRSGYSGNTIYF. The chain combines TRBV2 with TRBJ1-3; unclear D gene. CDR1 is SNHLY and CDR2 is FYNNEI in the germline V gene. The CDR3 runs 14 residues. Trimming pared 6 bases from V and 0 bases from J, leaving 9 bases between.

The V call is TRBV5-1, the J call TRBJ1-1; D unresolved. V lost 0 bases and J 1 base, leaving 7 bases between the germline ends. The germline V gene has CDR1 SGHRS and CDR2 YFSETQ. The CDR3 is made up of 14 amino acids. The CDR3 sequence is CASSLGRGNTEAFF. In nucleotides, the CDR3 is TGCGCCAGCAGCTTGGGGCGGGGGAACACTGAAGCTTTCTTT.

The chain uses TRBV6-4 and TRBJ2-2; D call uncertain. V was clipped by 0 bases and J by 6 bases, with 11 bases between them. This CDR3 spans 15 amino acids. CDR1 MRHNA and CDR2 SNTAGT come from the germline V gene. In nucleotides, the CDR3 is TGTGCCAGCAGTGACTCTATGTCTTCCGCCGGGGAGCTGTTTTTT. Translated, it gives CASSDSMSSAGELFF.

The chain joins TRBV3-1 (or the pseudogene TRBV3-2) to TRBJ2-3; 7 bases align to TRBD1. The CDR3 covers 15 residues. V trimming: 2 bases; J trimming: 2 bases; junction bases outside the gene matches: 4. From germline, CDR1 is LGHDT and CDR2 YNNKEL (reference sequence). CDR3 residues: CASSQKGQNTDTQYF. CDR3 DNA: TGTGCCAGCAGCCAAAAGGGACAGAACACAGATACGCAGTATTTT.

J is TRBJ2-7 and V is TRBV6-6; TRBD1 is a possible D gene (5 bases). The CDR3 is 15 residues long. The germline V gene has CDR1 MNHNY and CDR2 SVGAGI (reference sequence). Trimming took 5 bases from V and 0 from J, leaving 14 bases between them. CDR3 sequence reads: CASSTPTETSYEQYF. The CDR3 coding sequence is TGTGCCAGCAGTACCCCGACAGAGACCTCCTACGAGCAGTACTTC.

The chain uses TRBV19 and TRBJ1-4, with a tentative D call TRBD1 (6 bases). Between the trimmed V and J ends, which lost 2 bases and 2 bases, there was a span of 12 bases. Germline V gives CDR1 LNHDA, CDR2 SQIVND (reference sequence). The CDR3 spans 16 residues. CDR3 nucleotides: TGTGCCAGTAGTATAACAGGGATTCGGACTAATGAAAAACTGTTTTTT. This gives the protein CASSITGIRTNEKLFF.

The count of this clone is one. The chain employs TRBV5-1 and TRBJ2-3; TRBD1 aligns across 12 bases. CDR3 length: 22 residues. Germline V gene lookup returns CDR1 SGHRS and CDR2 YFSETQ. V dropped 3 bases and J dropped 4; count of bases not matched to a gene: 24. The CDR3, as DNA: TGCGCCAGCAGCTCAAAGATAGCTTACCGGGACAGGGGGCGCAACTCCGCAGATACGCAGTATTTT. Translation: CASSSKIAYRDRGRNSADTQYF.

The gene calls are TRBV29-1 and TRBJ1-4; D is possibly TRBD1 (5 bases). The CDR3 runs to 17 residues. The germline V gene encodes CDR1 SQVTM and CDR2 ANQGSEA. V lost 5 bases and J lost 0, with 19 bases in between. CDR3 amino acids: CSVLPRQNHATNEKLFF. Here the CDR3 DNA reads TGCAGCGTTTTACCCCGACAGAATCACGCAACTAATGAAAAACTGTTTTTT.

This clone was counted many times. The rearrangement joins TRBV10-1 to TRBJ1-6, with D perhaps matching TRBD1 (5 bases). The CDR3 totals 15 residues. V lost 6 bases and J lost 0, with 9 bases in between. In germline, CDR1 is WNHNN, CDR2 SYGVQD (reference sequence). CDR3 in amino acids: CASRLDSSYNSPLHF. Here the CDR3 DNA reads TGCGCCAGCAGGCTCGACAGCTCCTATAATTCACCCCTCCACTTT.